A single sample gave rise to the 6 T cell receptor beta chains below, sequenced in a study of identical twins. TCRdb recomputed calls from the 5' RACE reads with MiXCR, one row per CDR3 protein. The table has around 490,000 distinct CDR3 sequences, more than 13% seen once. This same sample was also taken into another study, of yellow fever vaccine responses in identical twins.

The specimen sequenced was CD4+ T cells sorted from blood. The receptors here all came from a young woman in good health.

This clonotype was counted only a few times. J is TRBJ2-2 and V is TRBV5-1, with a tentative D call TRBD2 (5 bases). Germline assignment: CDR1 SGHRS and CDR2 YFSETQ. The CDR3 is 16 residues long. Between the trimmed V and J ends, which lost 3 bases and 6 bases, there was a span of 18 bases. The CDR3 region is CASSSLWGEAAGELFF. DNA for the CDR3: TGCGCCAGCAGCTCCCTCTGGGGAGAGGCGGCCGGGGAGCTGTTTTTT.

At least ten counts were recorded for this clonotype. The chain joins TRBV4-3 to TRBJ2-5; TRBD1 matches at 9 bases. Germline assignment: CDR1 LGHNA and CDR2 YSLEER. Trimming cost V 0 bases and J 5 bases; bases outside gene matches: 4. The CDR3 extends over 15 amino acids. The CDR3 loop is CASSQDTGGEETQYF. The CDR3 DNA reads as TGCGCCAGCAGCCAAGATACAGGGGGCGAGGAGACCCAGTACTTC.

The V and J genes are TRBV20-1 and TRBJ2-3; D not resolved. Between the trimmed V and J ends, which lost 6 bases and 1 base, there was a span of 14 bases. Looked up from germline, CDR1 is DFQATT and CDR2 is SNEGSKA (reference sequence). The CDR3 loop spans 14 amino acids. DNA for the CDR3: TGCAGTGCCCCGAGTGGTCTGGGCACAGATACGCAGTATTTT. This gives the protein CSAPSGLGTDTQYF.

This clonotype was found a few times. The rearrangement uses TRBV7-8 and TRBJ1-5; maybe TRBD1 (6 bases). The CDR3 totals 16 residues. Germline V gene sequence: CDR1 SGHVS, CDR2 FQNEAQ. V was shortened by 1 base and J by 3 bases, with 13 bases between the two germline ends. Here the CDR3 DNA reads TGTGCCAGCAGCTTAGAGGACAGCAGGTTCAATCAGCCCCAGCATTTT. As protein: CASSLEDSRFNQPQHF.

This clonotype was detected only a few times. This chain uses TRBV5-1 with TRBJ1-5; 7 positions agree with TRBD1. Germline-derived CDR1 and CDR2 are SGHRS and YFSETQ. The V gene end was trimmed by 0 bases and the J gene end by 0 bases; junction bases not matched to a gene: 6. CDR3 size: 17 residues. CDR3 in amino acids: CASSLAQGTNSNQPQHF. The CDR3 coding sequence is TGCGCCAGCAGCTTGGCACAGGGGACGAATAGCAATCAGCCCCAGCATTTT.

Remarks on this clonotype: The junction departs from the called germline gene at one end, perhaps through a read error. The chain joins TRBV18 to TRBJ2-1, with 15 bases lining up with TRBD2. This CDR3 region has 19 residues. Germline CDR1 and CDR2: KGHSH and LQKENI. CDR3 sequence (DNA): TGTGCCAGCTCGTCGCTAGGGACTAGCGGGGGGCCCTCCCACAATGAGCAGTTCTTC. Its protein is CASSSLGTSGGPSHNEQFF.